This TCR beta chain was recorded in a study of blood T cell repertoires in COVID-19. Participants, about 18 to 95 years old, spanned some 23 US areas. Before being deemed recovered, Cohort 3 donors had two negative PCRs, clearance, or symptom resolution. Authors' processing steps: Nucleated cell counts were estimated from reference gene primer amplification. Here immunoSEQ multiplex PCR was the method, and the copy in TCRdb shows in-frame clones only, minus some. V, J and clone size were drawn from that table, and D and trimming were deduced from the DNA. This table holds approximately 400,000 clones, about 89% found once. CDR1 PRHDT and CDR2 FYEKMQ come from the germline V gene (reference sequence). Trimming left V 0 bases short and J 9 bases short, with 12 bases between. CDR3 size: 14 residues. This clone was seen only once.

Sequences were obtained from PBMCs or T cells enriched from blood (not recorded which). This TCR was sampled from a man between 25 and 39 years old who had recovered from COVID-19. The chain is built from TRBV13 and TRBJ1-5; the D is unclear. The CDR3 DNA follows: TGTGCCAGCAGCTTAGGGCAGTCAGGTCGGCCCCAGCATTTT. It codes for CASSLGQSGRPQHF. Combining the CDR3 with reference TRBV13 and TRBJ1-5 gives the whole variable domain AAGVIQSPRHLIKEKRETATLKCYPIPRHDTVYWYQQGPGQDPQFLISFYEKMQSDKGSIPDRFSAQQFSDYHSELNMSSLELGDSALYFCASSLGQSGRPQHFGDGTRLSIL.